This TCR beta chain was sequenced in a study of cytomegalovirus exposure and HLA in healthy donors (dated by TCRdb to the late 2010s). At the level of the whole study: In an earlier analysis of about 560 of the donors, 250 to 350 Gb of sequence data and about 110 million unique TCR beta sequences from about 179 million T cells were reported. An early release covering approximately 600 HLA-typed donors comprised about 300 gigabases of sequencing data and approximately 80 million unique TCR sequences. Of the roughly 420 genotyped donors, 81% were placed in the genetic ancestry cluster associated with self-reported Caucasian donors. The study aimed to test whether signatures of past pathogen exposure could be identified by cataloging public T cell receptors. The T cell repertoires of 700 or so subjects were profiled by immunosequencing and related to cytomegalovirus serostatus. A separate validation cohort of more than 100 different subjects was used in addition to the approximately 640-subject first cohort. The study combined high-throughput TCR immunosequencing, statistical association of individual TCRs with disease status, and machine learning to predict cytomegalovirus infection status. A later analysis re-analyzed previously published TCR beta repertoires from roughly 600 donors and added high-resolution HLA genotyping to study TCR occurrence patterns. Rather than using new phenotypic data, the later analysis identified candidate immune exposures from TCR beta sequences and from how often those sequences occurred across donors. To decide whether each TCR beta V gene segment behaved as functional or pseudogenic, an earlier analysis of some 600 of the donors relied on high-throughput TCR beta sequencing. Alongside the repertoire data, information on donor age, sex, ethnicity and CMV serostatus was compiled. A later genetic analysis used genome-wide SNP genotypes for about 65% of the 666 donors, treating that subset as a discovery cohort. All discovery cohort repertoires had been generated using a single sequencing platform. Class I and class II HLA loci were covered by the typing at four-digit resolution. The number of donors typed differed by locus, with about 629-630 for A, B, C, DRB1 and DQB1, over 500 for DQA1, 600 to 610 for DPA1, and 400 to 490 for DPB1. Roughly five DR-DQ haplotypes were handled as single units for association and clustering, since linkage in the cohort was strong. On average, roughly 240,000 unique TCR beta nucleotide sequences were sequenced per donor among a few hundred genotyped donors of the cohort, with roughly 19% of those sequences being non-productive.

The cohort was made up of 650 to 700 healthy bone marrow donors. All cohort members were sampled while nominally healthy, although unrecorded immune exposures were likely present. The donor tested CMV seropositive, placing the donor among the approximately 290 seropositive members of the cohort. A peripheral blood sample was provided by each donor, and peripheral blood mononuclear cells were used for TCR beta sequencing. Genomic DNA extraction from the blood cell samples was performed with the Qiagen DNeasy Blood Extraction Kit. Beyond this particular receptor, the publication reports: A further reported finding was that TCR beta sequences accurately predicted the HLA-A and HLA-B alleles for most subjects in the first cohort. A cluster of highly shared sequence variants was judged likely to be a technical artifact of the sequencing pipeline. The study gave a list of more than 150 TCR beta chains associated with cytomegalovirus. Most CMV-associated TCR beta chains appeared to be HLA-restricted in a later analysis, and the HLA associations seemed to be driven largely by CMV exposure. Correlated functional status among segregating V segments might reflect linkage disequilibrium, but an unknown experimental factor could not be ruled out. Because counts were too low, roughly 17 rarely observed V segments, including chromosome 9 orphons, were left out of the earlier analysis of about 620 of the donors. According to the authors, the approach could potentially be generalized to other disease states and immunological phenotypes. In a later analysis, several top co-occurrence clusters were reported to appear linked to parvovirus B19, influenza, CMV and Epstein-Barr virus. The 87-base-pair reads could not distinguish some IMGT-functional V segments, including TRBV6-2 and TRBV6-3, so those segments were excluded. When HLA alleles, especially DR and DQ, strongly co-occurred, TCR associations were difficult to assign to individual alleles. In vitro tests confirmed that a few of the cytomegalovirus-associated TCR beta chains recognize cytomegalovirus antigens. For the cohort, immune exposure information was limited to CMV serostatus. This cohort had only TCR beta chains sequenced, and the lack of alpha or paired-chain data limited which features could be detected. The classifier was reported to diagnose cytomegalovirus status with high specificity and sensitivity in both the original and validation cohorts. A later analysis associated roughly 17,000 TCR beta sequences with specific HLA alleles at a false discovery rate of 0.05. In a later analysis, HLA-associated TCR beta chains were found to be more clonally expanded and to have lower generation probabilities than equally common non-associated chains. According to a later analysis, TCR association rates differed among HLA loci, with DRB1 alleles showing the most associated TCRs and HLA-C alleles showing the fewest. While some public TCRs were present in many individuals, most TCR sequences turned up only very rarely across donors. In a later genetic analysis, fewer N-insertions in productive TCRs were reported among donors in an Asian-associated ancestry cluster than the roughly 700-donor mean. A later genetic analysis associated a missense DCLRE1C variant with V-gene and J-gene trimming of TCR beta chains, and an independent cohort replicated the association. Presence/absence analyses assumed roughly uniform sequencing depth across donors, an assumption that may not hold. In an earlier analysis of roughly 500 of the donors, most TCR beta V segments appeared in productive rearrangements about 87% or about 30% of the time, broadly matching IMGT annotations. Because HLA typing was unavailable for some donors at each locus, only the typed subset was used in association tests.

This clone showed up just once. Its antigen remains undetermined. There are no base qualities to consult, and no much larger clone falls within one base. The CDR3 runs 15 residues from the cysteine to the phenylalanine. This entry keeps only the CDR3 DNA: 45 bases, framed from base 1. Trimming takes 5 bases from V and 8 bases from J, and the germline ends sit 16 bases apart. From the germline V gene, CDR1 is MNHEY and CDR2 is SVGAGI. Library preparation was by the immunoSEQ multiplex PCR assay. For the multiplex PCR, a mixture combining 60 forward primers for TCR Vbeta segments and 13 reverse primers for TCR Jbeta segments was used. A multiplex PCR assay on genomic DNA amplified the CDR3 region of rearranged TCR beta genes. The Illumina HiSeq System was used to sequence the amplified TCR beta libraries as 87-base-pair reads. The published analysis was carried out like this. A later analysis tallied around 87 million unique TCR beta chains across the 550 to 850 repertoires, and some 10 million of those chains were shared by two or more donors. To remove PCR and sequencing errors, raw reads were error-corrected and collapsed into unique sequences using a nearest-neighbor algorithm that merged closely related sequences. To assign V, D and J gene segments, CDR3 sequences were aligned to IMGT reference sequences. For a sequence to be retained, at least a six-nucleotide match to both a V gene segment and a J gene segment was required. A rearrangement counted as productive if the CDR3 had no stop codons and remained in frame with V and J, and every other rearrangement counted as non-productive. Following IMGT convention, CDR3 was defined as the stretch from the second conserved V-encoded cysteine up to the conserved J-encoded phenylalanine. In an earlier analysis of around 540 of the donors, sequences lacking an unambiguous match to a single V gene segment were excluded. In an earlier analysis of a few hundred of the donors, V segments were called functional above 56.7% productive rearrangements and were called segregating when the between-donor standard deviation exceeded 5%. A statistical classification framework was built for diagnosing cytomegalovirus status from the catalog of TCR beta chain sequences. A later analysis assigned V and J genes by comparing TCR nucleotide sequences with IMGT/GENE-DB human TR gene sequences. A later analysis assigned CDR3 sequences and most-parsimonious VDJ recombination scenarios with the TCRdist pipeline. In a later analysis, each TCR beta chain was defined by its CDR3 amino acid sequence together with its V-gene family, and reads lacking a unique V-gene family were excluded. As a way to deal with suspected cross-contamination and a sequencing artifact, a later analysis dropped more than 500 nucleotide sequences that were highly shared and had low generation probability. In a later analysis, a clonal expansion index was calculated for each public chain from normalized within-repertoire ranks of inferred template counts. In a later analysis, generation probabilities were computed with a VDJ recombination model fitted to out-of-frame rearrangements, and the resulting probabilities were checked against IGoR. In a later analysis, hypergeometric tests were used to score TCR-TCR, TCR-HLA and TCR-CMV co-occurrence, with a repertoire-size bias correction applied to TCR pairs. A later analysis estimated false discovery rates by permuting HLA or CMV assignments 20 times. In a later analysis, co-occurring TCRs were grouped using DBSCAN, with TCRdist sequence similarity added in when clustering inside HLA-allele-positive subsets. Repertoires with fewer than 30,000 or more than 120,000 public chains, plus five repertoires with anomalous nucleotide sharing, were excluded from co-occurrence clustering. What TCRdb holds here is the immuneACCESS table cut down to in-frame rearrangements. Part of the clones is not present; checked against another copy, under half of the missing clones reflect an unresolved V gene, and the others are unexplained. That table gives V, J and clone size, and the DNA gave D and trimming. For this sample the table gives over 100,000 clones, of which approximately 80% were detected only once. The ten top clones hold approximately 4.5% of the sample.

The sequence is built from TRBV6-5 and TRBJ1-6, with TRBD1 as a weak D call on 5 bases. The sequenced sample consisted of PBMCs. This TCR came from a male donor in good health and CMV-seropositive. In nucleotides, the sequence is TGTGCCAGCAGTAGGGACGGGGGTTTCGATTCACCCCTCCACTTT. Translated, this gives CASSRDGGFDSPLHF.